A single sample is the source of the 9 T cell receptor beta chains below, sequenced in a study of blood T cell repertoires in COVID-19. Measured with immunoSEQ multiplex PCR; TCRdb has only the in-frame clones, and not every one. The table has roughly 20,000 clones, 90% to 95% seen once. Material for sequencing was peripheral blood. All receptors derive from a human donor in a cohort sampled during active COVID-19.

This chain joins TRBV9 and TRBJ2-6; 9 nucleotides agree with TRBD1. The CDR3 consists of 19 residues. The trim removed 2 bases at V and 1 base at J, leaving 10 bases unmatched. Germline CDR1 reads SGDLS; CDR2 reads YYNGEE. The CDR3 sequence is CASSVSRDREFSGANVLTF. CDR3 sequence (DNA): TGTGCCAGCAGCGTTAGCCGGGACAGGGAGTTTTCTGGGGCCAACGTCCTGACTTTC. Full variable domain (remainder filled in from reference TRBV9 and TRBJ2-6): DSGVTQTPKHLITATGQRVTLRCSPRSGDLSVYWYQQSLDQGLQFLIQYYNGEERAKGNILERFSAQQFPDLHSELNLSSLELGDSALYFCASSVSRDREFSGANVLTFGAGSRLTVL.

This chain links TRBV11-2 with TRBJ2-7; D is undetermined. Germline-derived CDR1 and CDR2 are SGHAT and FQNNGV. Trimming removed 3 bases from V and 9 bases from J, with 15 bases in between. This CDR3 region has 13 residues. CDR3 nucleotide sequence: TGTGCCAGCAGCTTTTCTCGTCTCGAGGTGCAGTACTTC. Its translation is CASSFSRLEVQYF.

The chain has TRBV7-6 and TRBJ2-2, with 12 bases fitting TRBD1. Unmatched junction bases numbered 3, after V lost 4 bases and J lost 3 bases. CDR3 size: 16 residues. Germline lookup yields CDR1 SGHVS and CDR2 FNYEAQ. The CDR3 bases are TGTGCCAGCAGCTCGGGACAGGGGGCACACACCGGGGAGCTGTTTTTT. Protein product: CASSSGQGAHTGELFF. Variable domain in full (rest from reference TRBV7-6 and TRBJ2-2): GAGVSQSPRYKVTKRGQDVALRCDPISGHVSLYWYRQALGQGPEFLTYFNYEAQQDKSGLPNDRFSAERPEGSISTLTIQRTEQRDSAMYRCASSSGQGAHTGELFFGEGSRLTVL.

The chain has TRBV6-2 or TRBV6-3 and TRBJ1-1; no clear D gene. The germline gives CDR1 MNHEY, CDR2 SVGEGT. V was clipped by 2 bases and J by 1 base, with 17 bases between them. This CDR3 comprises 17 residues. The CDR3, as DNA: TGTGCCAGCAGTTACGAGGTAAATGCCTATTCGAACACTGAAGCTTTCTTT. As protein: CASSYEVNAYSNTEAFF.

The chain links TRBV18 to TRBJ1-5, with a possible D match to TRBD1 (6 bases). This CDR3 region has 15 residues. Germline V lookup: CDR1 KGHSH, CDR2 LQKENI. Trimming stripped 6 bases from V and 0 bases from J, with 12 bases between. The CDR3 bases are TGTGCCAGCTCCCTCGGACAGATTAGCAATCAGCCCCAGCATTTT. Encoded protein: CASSLGQISNQPQHF. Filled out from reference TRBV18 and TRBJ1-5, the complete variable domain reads NAGVMQNPRHLVRRRGQEARLRCSPMKGHSHVYWYRQLPEEGLKFMVYLQKENIIDESGMPKERFSAEFPKEGPSILRIQQVVRGDSAAYFCASSLGQISNQPQHFGDGTRLSIL.

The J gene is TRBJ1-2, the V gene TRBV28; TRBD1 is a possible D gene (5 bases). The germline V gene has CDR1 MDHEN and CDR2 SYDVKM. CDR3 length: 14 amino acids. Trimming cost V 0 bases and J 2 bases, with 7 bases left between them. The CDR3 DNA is TGTGCCAGCAGTTTATGGCGGGGGAACTATGGCTACACCTTC. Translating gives CASSLWRGNYGYTF.

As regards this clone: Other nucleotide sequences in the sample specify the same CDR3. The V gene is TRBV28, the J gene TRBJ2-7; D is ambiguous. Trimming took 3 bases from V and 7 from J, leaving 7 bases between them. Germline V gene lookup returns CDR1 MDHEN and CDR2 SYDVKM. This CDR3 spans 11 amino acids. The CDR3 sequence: CASSFRYEQYF. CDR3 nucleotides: TGTGCCAGCAGTTTCAGGTATGAGCAGTACTTC.

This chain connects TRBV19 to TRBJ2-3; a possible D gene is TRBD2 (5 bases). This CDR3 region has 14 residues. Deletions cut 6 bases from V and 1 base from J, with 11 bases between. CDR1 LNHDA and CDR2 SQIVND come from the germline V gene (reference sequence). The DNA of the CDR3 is TGTGCCAGTAGGCGGGCCGGACGCACAGATACGCAGTATTTT. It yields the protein CASRRAGRTDTQYF.

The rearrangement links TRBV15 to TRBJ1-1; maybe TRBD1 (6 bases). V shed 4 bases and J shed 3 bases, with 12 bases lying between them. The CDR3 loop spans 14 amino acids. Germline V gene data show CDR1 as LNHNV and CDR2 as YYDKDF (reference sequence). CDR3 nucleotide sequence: TGTGCCACCAGCACAGGGGCCTCTTACACTGAAGCTTTCTTT. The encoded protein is CATSTGASYTEAFF.